One sample yielded the 10 T cell receptor beta chains listed below, sequenced in a study of T cells in Graves' hyperthyroidism and ophthalmopathy. RNA transcripts provided the source from which TCR beta CDR3 regions were amplified. In the first-round RT-PCR of the TCR CDR3, the HTBI primer set was used. TCRdb re-analysed the multiplex PCR reads in MiXCR, keeping a single row per CDR3 protein. The sample consists of 600,000 to 750,000 distinct CDR3 sequences, roughly 17% of them appearing once. Material for sequencing was blood. Every receptor here comes from a man aged 45-65 years with Graves' hyperthyroidism.

V is TRBV7-6 and J is TRBJ1-1; D unresolved. V shed 5 bases and J shed 4 bases, with 14 bases lying between them. This CDR3 is built from 14 residues. Germline CDR1 reads SGHVS; CDR2 reads FNYEAQ. The CDR3: CASSKKGRSTEAFF. The CDR3 DNA is TGTGCCAGCAGCAAAAAAGGCCGGAGCACTGAAGCTTTCTTT.

This clonotype was observed at least ten times. CDR3 sequence: CASSQVSGQGLYNEQFF. The DNA of the CDR3 is TGCGCCAGCAGCCAGGTCTCGGGACAGGGGCTCTACAATGAGCAGTTCTTC. The rearrangement joins TRBV4-1 to TRBJ2-1; 10 nucleotides agree with TRBD1. This CDR3 has 17 amino acids. V shed 3 bases and J 3 bases; nucleotides not matched to a gene: 8. Germline CDR1 MGHRA, CDR2 YSYEKL.

The chain carries TRBV6-1 and TRBJ2-2; D might be TRBD2 (5 bases). Between the trimmed V and J ends, which lost 7 bases and 2 bases, there was a span of 11 bases. The CDR3 covers 14 residues. The germline V gene encodes CDR1 MNHNS and CDR2 SASEGT. The CDR3, as DNA: TGTGCCAGCAAATTAGCGTGTAACACCGGGGAGCTGTTTTTT. This translates into CASKLACNTGELFF.

Ten or more counts support this clonotype. The V and J genes are TRBV7-9 and TRBJ2-1; 12 positions agree with TRBD2. The germline V gene encodes CDR1 SEHNR and CDR2 FQNEAQ (reference sequence). CDR3 size: 15 residues. The J segment lost 9 bases and the V segment lost 6 bases, leaving 9 bases of the junction unmatched. CDR3: CASRHGLAGIGEQFF. CDR3 DNA: TGTGCCAGCAGACACGGACTAGCGGGAATAGGTGAGCAGTTCTTC.

The chain recombines TRBV7-9 with TRBJ2-7; perhaps TRBD1 as D (5 bases). V was cut by 5 bases and J by 7 bases, with 18 bases left in between. This CDR3 is 14 amino acids long. CDR1 is SEHNR, CDR2 FQNEAQ, per germline (reference sequence). CDR3 sequence reads: CASSASARVGEQYF. CDR3 nucleotides: TGTGCCAGCAGCGCAAGTGCCAGGGTAGGGGAGCAGTACTTC. The entire variable domain, with the rest obtained from reference TRBV7-9 and TRBJ2-7, is as follows: DTGVSQNPRHKITKRGQNVTFRCDPISEHNRLYWYRQTLGQGPEFLTYFQNEAQLEKSRLLSDRFSAERPKGSFSTLEIQRTEQGDSAMYLCASSASARVGEQYFGPGTRLTVT.

The rearrangement uses TRBV7-2 and TRBJ2-7; D remains unclear. Trimming removed 5 bases from V and 5 bases from J, with 16 bases in between. The CDR3 sequence is 14 residues long. Germline CDR1 and CDR2: SGHTA and FQGNSA. CDR3 sequence (DNA): TGTGCCAGCAGCCCCCGGTCGATCAACGACGAGCAGTACTTC. This translates into CASSPRSINDEQYF.

This clonotype was seen at least ten times. The chain couples TRBV27 to TRBJ2-7; TRBD1 is a possible D gene (6 bases). The CDR3 spans 13 residues. The V gene's germline CDR1 is MNHEY and CDR2 SMNVEV (reference sequence). Trimming took off 6 bases at V and 6 bases at J, with 15 bases between the two ends. CDR3 DNA: TGTGCCAGCAGGCGGACAGATCCGCGCGAGCAGTACTTC. Protein: CASRRTDPREQYF.

Ten or more counts support this clonotype. The chain links TRBV6-1 to TRBJ2-7; D is possibly TRBD2 (5 bases). Trimming removed 5 bases from V and 6 bases from J, with 11 bases in between. Germline loops: CDR1 MNHNS, CDR2 SASEGT. This CDR3 is built from 12 residues. The CDR3 protein is CASSYPRGEQYF. The DNA for the CDR3 is TGTGCCAGCAGTTACCCCCGGGGCGAGCAGTACTTC.

On this clonotype: Since the CDR3 does not end with the conserved phenylalanine or tryptophan, this likely comes from a read error. The chain uses TRBV3-1 and TRBJ2-7; D unresolved. V lost 1 base and J 4 bases, leaving 5 bases between the germline ends. The germline V gene has CDR1 LGHDT and CDR2 YNNKEL (reference sequence). The CDR3 has 12 residues. Written as DNA, the CDR3 is TGTGCCAGCAGCCAAGGTCGGTACGAGCAGTACTCC. Translated, it gives CASSQGRYEQYS.

This clonotype was counted ten times or more. The V and J genes are TRBV30 and TRBJ1-1; 8 nucleotides match TRBD1. The ends lost 7 bases at V and 0 bases at J; junction bases unmatched: 7. This CDR3 has 14 amino acids. Germline V gives CDR1 GTSNPN, CDR2 SVGIG (reference sequence). The CDR3 DNA follows: TGTGCCTACCAGACAGGGGAAGTGAACACTGAAGCTTTCTTT. It codes for CAYQTGEVNTEAFF. The variable domain in full, with the rest retrieved from reference TRBV30 and TRBJ1-1, is SQTIHQWPATLVQPVGSPLSLECTVEGTSNPNLYWYRQAAGRGLQLLFYSVGIGQISSEVPQNLSASRPQDRQFILSSKKLLLSDSGFYLCAYQTGEVNTEAFFGQGTRLTVV.